One sample yielded the 30 T cell receptor beta chains listed below, sequenced in a study of T-cell reconstitution after alpha-beta-depleted transplantation in children. Notes on the study in general: T-cell counts and diversity at one year following transplant were attributed mainly to newly produced T cells.

TCRbeta library construction was performed incorporating unique molecular identifiers. TCRdb re-derived calls from the PCR reads in MiXCR, one entry per CDR3 protein. The sample shows around 270,000 distinct CDR3 sequences, over 7.5% of them seen only once. No cognate antigen is known for these TCRs. This specimen was peripheral blood, taken 360 days after TCRalphabeta/CD19-depleted stem cell transplant. Receptors were obtained from a female patient aged 2 to 10 who had a stem cell transplant for Fanconi anemia, so the T cells may come from the graft donor.

In its sample, this clonotype was seen a few times. The V gene is TRBV20-1, the J gene TRBJ2-1; the D call may be TRBD1 or TRBD2 (5 bases each). V was cut by 6 bases and J by 6 bases, with 15 bases left in between. Germline assignment: CDR1 DFQATT and CDR2 SNEGSKA (reference sequence). CDR3 length: 13 amino acids. CDR3 region: CSAWDLKGNEQFF. CDR3 sequence (DNA): TGCAGTGCCTGGGACCTGAAGGGCAATGAGCAGTTCTTC.

The chain carries TRBV6-5 and TRBJ2-3; 11 bases match TRBD2. This CDR3 is built from 18 residues. Germline trimming cut 0 bases from V and 3 bases from J; bases unmatched to any gene: 8. Germline CDR1 and CDR2: MNHEY and SVGAGI. The CDR3 DNA reads TGTGCCAGCAGTTACTCGTCCCTAGCGGGAGGTGGGACAGATACGCAGTATTTT. It yields the protein CASSYSSLAGGGTDTQYF.

This clonotype was seen ten or more times. V and J are TRBV29-1 and TRBJ2-3, with no clear D. CDR3 length equals 12 residues. The germline CDR1 and CDR2 sequences are SQVTM and ANQGSEA. V shed 4 bases and J shed 2 bases, with 7 bases lying between them. The CDR3 bases are TGCAGCGTTGTATTTTCCACAGATACGCAGTATTTT. Amino acids: CSVVFSTDTQYF.

This clonotype has only a few counts. The genes are TRBV5-6 and TRBJ2-2, with 8 bases fitting TRBD1. CDR1 and CDR2 (germline): SGHDT, YYEEEE. The CDR3 runs 19 residues. Trimming at V came to 4 bases and at J to 3 bases, leaving 17 bases not matched to a gene. The CDR3 sequence is CASSPLQQGGVLDTGELFF. The CDR3 coding sequence is TGTGCCAGCAGCCCCCTCCAACAGGGGGGAGTTCTGGACACCGGGGAGCTGTTTTTT.

This clonotype was counted a few times. The chain links TRBV11-2 to TRBJ2-5; D may be TRBD2 (7 bases). This CDR3 spans 18 amino acids. V lost 5 bases to trimming and J lost 1 base, with 23 bases between them. CDR1 and CDR2 (germline): SGHAT, FQNNGV. Here the CDR3 reads CASSPQVLARGLQETQYF. The CDR3 DNA reads as TGTGCCAGCAGCCCGCAAGTGCTTGCGCGGGGGCTCCAAGAGACCCAGTACTTC.

The V and J genes are TRBV6-4 and TRBJ2-2, with TRBD1 as a possible D gene (5 bases). This CDR3 is built from 14 residues. V lost 4 bases and J lost 5, with 11 bases in between. CDR1 is MRHNA, CDR2 SNTAGT, per germline. This CDR3 reads CASSVQGRTGELFF. DNA for the CDR3: TGTGCCAGCAGTGTCCAGGGTCGAACCGGGGAGCTGTTTTTT.

This clonotype appeared a few times. This chain connects TRBV20-1 to TRBJ2-3; D possibly matches TRBD1 or TRBD2 (5 bases each). Germline CDR1 DFQATT, CDR2 SNEGSKA (reference sequence). V shed 3 bases and J shed 7 bases, with 11 bases lying between them. The CDR3 consists of 12 residues. CDR3 amino acids: CSASYRGNTQYF. CDR3 DNA: TGCAGTGCTAGTTACCGGGGCAATACGCAGTATTTT.

This clonotype was detected many times. This sequence joins TRBV12-3 or TRBV12-4 and TRBJ2-5; D possibly corresponds to TRBD2 (6 bases). The V and J ends lost 6 bases and 4 bases respectively, with 15 bases between them. There are 14 residues in the CDR3. Here the CDR3 DNA reads TGTGCCAGCAGGCGGGACTTAGGCCGAGAGACCCAGTACTTC. Protein sequence: CASRRDLGRETQYF.

This clonotype was counted only a few times. The chain combines TRBV20-1 with TRBJ2-7; the match to TRBD1 covers 7 bases. Per germline, CDR1 DFQATT and CDR2 SNEGSKA (reference sequence). The V segment lost 3 bases and the J segment 7 bases; nucleotides outside the gene matches: 15. This CDR3 is 15 amino acids long. CDR3 protein: CSARTTGITLGEQYF. CDR3 sequence (DNA): TGCAGTGCTAGGACGACAGGGATAACTTTGGGAGAGCAGTACTTC.

The chain employs TRBV2 and TRBJ1-1; D is uncertain. V shed 4 bases and J shed 1 base, with 13 bases lying between them. CDR1 and CDR2 (germline): SNHLY, FYNNEI. CDR3 length: 15 residues. CDR3 in amino acids: CASSGSGVGNTEAFF. CDR3 DNA sequence: TGTGCCAGCAGTGGTTCAGGCGTCGGGAACACTGAAGCTTTCTTT.

In this sample, this clonotype turned up many times. This chain links TRBV5-1 with TRBJ2-1; 13 nucleotides match TRBD2. The trim removed 4 bases at V and 8 bases at J, leaving 3 bases unmatched. There are 14 residues in the CDR3. Per the germline V gene, CDR1 is SGHRS and CDR2 is YFSETQ. The CDR3: CASSRTSGSDEQFF. In DNA, the CDR3 is TGCGCCAGCAGCCGGACTAGCGGGAGTGATGAGCAGTTCTTC.

This clonotype was observed many times. The chain employs TRBV15 and TRBJ2-3; D is unresolved. V lost 4 bases, J lost 1 base, and 12 bases lay in between. This CDR3 has 15 residues. The germline V gene has CDR1 LNHNV and CDR2 YYDKDF (reference sequence). In DNA, the CDR3 is TGTGCCACCAGCACCGGACCTGGGGGCACAGATACGCAGTATTTT. Translating gives CATSTGPGGTDTQYF.

Ten or more counts support this clonotype. The J gene is TRBJ2-3, the V gene TRBV15; 7 nucleotides line up with TRBD1. Per the germline V gene, CDR1 is LNHNV and CDR2 is YYDKDF (reference sequence). V was clipped by 4 bases and J by 1 base; unmatched bases: 11. There are 17 residues in the CDR3. The CDR3 region is CATSTTNRGRGTDTQYF. For the CDR3, the DNA is TGTGCCACCAGCACAACCAACAGGGGACGCGGCACAGATACGCAGTATTTT.

The table lists this clonotype with many counts. V usage is TRBV5-5 and J usage is TRBJ1-5; D is possibly TRBD1 (6 bases). In germline, CDR1 is SGHKS, CDR2 YYEKEE (reference sequence). V was pared by 3 bases and J by 5 bases, with 15 bases between. The CDR3 consists of 15 residues. CDR3 loop: CASSSQDRTYQPQHF. DNA for the CDR3: TGTGCCAGCAGCTCGCAAGACAGGACTTATCAGCCCCAGCATTTT. Based on the CDR3 plus reference TRBV5-5 and TRBJ1-5, the full variable domain is DAGVTQSPTHLIKTRGQQVTLRCSPISGHKSVSWYQQVLGQGPQFIFQYYEKEERGRGNFPDRFSARQFPNYSSELNVNALLLGDSALYLCASSSQDRTYQPQHFGDGTRLSIL.

This sequence joins TRBV7-8 and TRBJ1-2; maybe TRBD1 (5 bases). The V end lost 3 bases, the J end lost 7 bases, and 12 bases lay between the germline ends. CDR3 size: 13 residues. From germline, CDR1 is SGHVS and CDR2 FQNEAQ. DNA of the CDR3: TGTGCCAGCAGCTTCAGGGTTGGTGGTGGCTACACCTTC. It yields the protein CASSFRVGGGYTF. The variable domain in full, completed from reference TRBV7-8 and TRBJ1-2, reads GAGVSQSPRYKVAKRGQDVALRCDPISGHVSLFWYQQALGQGPEFLTYFQNEAQLDKSGLPSDRFFAERPEGSVSTLKIQRTQQEDSAVYLCASSFRVGGGYTFGSGTRLTVV.

This clonotype has at least ten counts. The chain couples TRBV15 to TRBJ2-7, with TRBD1 matching over 10 bases. The J segment lost 5 bases and the V segment lost 8 bases, leaving 9 bases of the junction unmatched. Germline CDR1 is LNHNV and CDR2 is YYDKDF (reference sequence). The CDR3 runs to 14 residues. The DNA for the CDR3 is TGTGCCACCGGGACAGGGGCGCTGGTGAACGAGCAGTACTTC. Protein: CATGTGALVNEQYF.

This clonotype was counted at least ten times. The chain has TRBV5-6 and TRBJ1-1; perhaps TRBD1 as D (6 bases). The germline CDR1 and CDR2 sequences are SGHDT and YYEEEE. The CDR3 totals 15 residues. With 3 bases removed from V and 2 bases from J, the gap between germline ends came to 14 bases. CDR3 DNA: TGTGCCAGCAGCTGGGGGGCCAGGTTAAACACTGAAGCTTTCTTT. It is translated as CASSWGARLNTEAFF.

In this sample, this clonotype turned up a few times. The gene calls are TRBV20-1 and TRBJ2-3, with 14 nucleotides matching TRBD2. J gave up 0 bases and V 5 bases, and 10 bases lay outside the gene matches. From germline, CDR1 is DFQATT and CDR2 SNEGSKA (reference sequence). This CDR3 is built from 18 residues. The CDR3 protein is CSAPGTSGGHSSTDTQYF. The CDR3 region has the DNA TGCAGTGCTCCCGGGACTAGCGGGGGTCATTCTAGCACAGATACGCAGTATTTT.

This clonotype was counted ten times or more. The chain employs TRBV20-1 and TRBJ2-5; D is unresolved. CDR1 and CDR2 (germline): DFQATT, SNEGSKA (reference sequence). CDR3 size: 11 residues. Trimming stripped 3 bases from V and 2 bases from J, with 4 bases between. DNA for the CDR3: TGCAGTGCTAGTCATCAAGAGACCCAGTACTTC. This codes for CSASHQETQYF.

This clonotype was counted at least ten times. V usage is TRBV5-1 and J usage is TRBJ2-1; 9 bases fit TRBD1. V shed 4 bases and J 3 bases; nucleotides not matched to a gene: 8. CDR1 SGHRS and CDR2 YFSETQ come from the germline V gene. This CDR3 comprises 16 residues. The DNA of the CDR3 is TGCGCCAGCAGCGCCGGACAGGGGACCCACTACAATGAGCAGTTCTTC. This sequence encodes CASSAGQGTHYNEQFF.

The sample holds a few counts of this clonotype. The V call is TRBV4-1, the J call TRBJ2-1, with 9 bases identical to TRBD2. The trim removed 1 base at V and 9 bases at J, leaving 7 bases unmatched. Germline V gives CDR1 MGHRA, CDR2 YSYEKL. This CDR3 has 15 residues. CDR3 amino acids: CASSQVQRGASEQFF. The DNA for the CDR3 is TGCGCCAGCAGCCAAGTACAGCGGGGGGCCAGTGAGCAGTTCTTC.

The chain recombines TRBV7-3 with TRBJ2-7; 10 positions match TRBD1. This CDR3 region has 15 residues. Unmatched junction bases numbered 7, after V lost 6 bases and J lost 2 bases. Germline V CDR1 and CDR2: SGHTA, FQGTGA. The CDR3 coding sequence is TGTGCCAGCAGTCCCGACAGGGGGCTTGCCTACGAGCAGTACTTC. This codes for CASSPDRGLAYEQYF. Together with reference TRBV7-3 and TRBJ2-7, the CDR3 gives the full variable domain: GAGVSQTPSNKVTEKGKYVELRCDPISGHTALYWYRQSLGQGPEFLIYFQGTGAADDSGLPNDRFFAVRPEGSVSTLKIQRTERGDSAVYLCASSPDRGLAYEQYFGPGTRLTVT.

J is TRBJ1-4 and V is TRBV5-1; D remains unclear. The CDR3 runs 16 residues. Between the trimmed V and J ends, which lost 0 bases and 8 bases, there was a span of 17 bases. Germline V gene lookup returns CDR1 SGHRS and CDR2 YFSETQ. In DNA, the CDR3 is TGCGCCAGCAGCTTGGCCCCAACCGGTACAAAGGAAAAACTGTTTTTT. It codes for CASSLAPTGTKEKLFF.

The chain couples TRBV11-2 to TRBJ2-3, with 7 positions matching TRBD1. The CDR3 sequence is 13 residues long. The germline V gene encodes CDR1 SGHAT and CDR2 FQNNGV. J gave up 6 bases and V 5 bases, and 5 bases lay outside the gene matches. CDR3 region: CASSTQGPDTQYF. The DNA of the CDR3 is TGTGCCAGCAGCACACAGGGGCCCGATACGCAGTATTTT.

J is TRBJ1-1 and V is TRBV29-1; TRBD1 matches 7 bases. There are 13 residues in the CDR3. Germline CDR1 reads SQVTM; CDR2 reads ANQGSEA. V shed 6 bases, J shed 1 base, and the junction held 5 bases outside the gene matches. The CDR3 region is CSVKGTENTEAFF. The CDR3 DNA reads TGCAGCGTGAAAGGGACAGAGAACACTGAAGCTTTCTTT.

In this sample, this clonotype turned up many times. The chain recombines TRBV28 with TRBJ2-3; D remains unclear. V shed 5 bases and J shed 3 bases, with 15 bases lying between them. CDR1 is MDHEN and CDR2 is SYDVKM in the germline V gene. The CDR3 length is 15 residues. The chain's CDR3 is CASSPLGLTTDTQYF. CDR3 DNA sequence: TGTGCCAGCAGTCCGTTGGGTTTGACGACAGATACGCAGTATTTT.

This clonotype was counted a few times. This chain joins TRBV4-1 and TRBJ1-5, with 9 bases aligning to TRBD1. Trimming cost V 2 bases and J 2 bases; bases outside gene matches: 1. This CDR3 is 15 amino acids long. Germline loops: CDR1 MGHRA, CDR2 YSYEKL. The CDR3, as DNA: TGCGCCAGCAGCCAAAGGACAGGGGGCAATCAGCCCCAGCATTTT. The encoded protein is CASSQRTGGNQPQHF.

This rearrangement joins TRBV21-1 to TRBJ1-1; the table's D gene call, TRBD1, was not cross checked with the DNA. TRBV21-1 is a recognized pseudogene. The CDR3 is 18 amino acids. CDR3 residues: CASSIRRDRGSLNTEAFF. The CDR3 DNA sequence: TGTGCCAGCAGCATCCGAAGAGACAGGGGGTCACTGAACACTGAAGCTTTCTTT.

This clonotype was observed at least ten times. The V and J genes are TRBV29-1 and TRBJ2-7; 7 nucleotides match TRBD1. Trimming cost V 4 bases and J 5 bases; bases outside gene matches: 14. The germline gives CDR1 SQVTM, CDR2 ANQGSEA. This CDR3 contains 15 residues. CDR3 sequence reads: CSVVSFGQALHEQYF. CDR3 nucleotide sequence: TGCAGCGTTGTGAGTTTCGGACAGGCCCTTCACGAGCAGTACTTC.

This clonotype was recorded many times. This chain uses TRBV5-1 with TRBJ1-1, with D unresolved. V gave up 0 bases and J gave up 6 bases, with 9 bases separating them. CDR3 length equals 13 residues. CDR1 is SGHRS and CDR2 is YFSETQ in the germline V gene. The CDR3 reads CASSLGRVAEAFF. CDR3 sequence (DNA): TGCGCCAGCAGCTTGGGGCGGGTCGCTGAAGCTTTCTTT.